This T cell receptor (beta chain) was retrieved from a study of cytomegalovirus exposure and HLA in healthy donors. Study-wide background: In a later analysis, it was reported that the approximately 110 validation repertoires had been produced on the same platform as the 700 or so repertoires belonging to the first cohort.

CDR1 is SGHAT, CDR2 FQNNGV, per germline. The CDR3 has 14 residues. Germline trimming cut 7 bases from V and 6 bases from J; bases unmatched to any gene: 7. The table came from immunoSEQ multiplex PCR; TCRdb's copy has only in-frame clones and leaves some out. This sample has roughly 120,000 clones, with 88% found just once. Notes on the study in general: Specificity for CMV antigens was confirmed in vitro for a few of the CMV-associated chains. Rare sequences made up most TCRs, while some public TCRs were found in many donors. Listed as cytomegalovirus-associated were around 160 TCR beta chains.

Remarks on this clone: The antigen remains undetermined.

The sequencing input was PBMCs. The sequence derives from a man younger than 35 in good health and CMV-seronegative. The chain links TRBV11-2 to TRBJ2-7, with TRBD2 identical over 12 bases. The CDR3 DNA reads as TGTGCCAGCACCAGACTAGCGGGAGTTCTCGAGCAGTACTTC. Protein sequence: CASTRLAGVLEQYF.